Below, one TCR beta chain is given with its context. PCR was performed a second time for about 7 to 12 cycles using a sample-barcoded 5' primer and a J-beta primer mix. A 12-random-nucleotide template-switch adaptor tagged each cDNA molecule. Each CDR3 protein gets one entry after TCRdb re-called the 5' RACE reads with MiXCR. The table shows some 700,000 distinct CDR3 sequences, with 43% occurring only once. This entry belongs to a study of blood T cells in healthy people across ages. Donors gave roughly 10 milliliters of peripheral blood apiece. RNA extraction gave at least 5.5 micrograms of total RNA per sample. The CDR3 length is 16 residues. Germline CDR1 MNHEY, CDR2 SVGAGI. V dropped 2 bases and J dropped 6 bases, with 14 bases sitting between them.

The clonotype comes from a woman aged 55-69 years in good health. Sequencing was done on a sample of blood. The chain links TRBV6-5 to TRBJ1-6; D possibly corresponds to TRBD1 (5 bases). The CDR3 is CASSYGGVGFNSPLHF. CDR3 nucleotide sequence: TGTGCCAGCAGTTACGGGGGAGTAGGTTTTAATTCACCCCTCCACTTT.